These T cell receptor beta chains were read from a single sample in a study of response to subunit inactivated influenza vaccine. MiXCR was run by TCRdb on the RT-PCR reads, yielding one entry per CDR3 protein. Seen here are about 500,000 distinct CDR3 sequences, approximately 17% observed once, and the top ten hold 2.5% to 3.5%. This material consisted of CD4+ T cells sorted from PBMCs, taken about 23 months after vaccination. The origin of the receptors is a man between 50 and 69 years old who received an inactivated influenza vaccine. Each CDR3 is given with its conserved first and last residue. D genes are given only for firm matches. Clone size appears in some rows only: once, few, many, or a class for an expanded clone.

clone_size j_call d_call v_call cdr3_nt cdr3_aa
many TRBJ1-1 - TRBV29-1 TGCAGCGATAGACAGCCCCCAATGAACACTGAAGCTTTCTTT CSDRQPPMNTEAFF
many TRBJ2-5 TRBD2 TRBV20-1 TGCAGTGCTAATCTTGGCGGGGGAGTGGAGACCCAGTACTTC CSANLGGGVETQYF
- TRBJ1-4 TRBD1 TRBV20-1 TGCAGTGCTAGAGATTTCCAGGGGGCAACTAATGAAAAACTGTTTTTT CSARDFQGATNEKLFF
- TRBJ2-1 TRBD1 TRBV4-2 TGTGCCAGCAGCCGGGGTCCCACGGGACAGGGCTACAATGAGCAGTTCTTC CASSRGPTGQGYNEQFF
- TRBJ2-7 - TRBV10-3 TGTGCCATCAGTGAGTCAAAACTTTTAGTTACCTCCTACGAGCAGTACTTC CAISESKLLVTSYEQYF
- TRBJ1-5 - TRBV6-2/TRBV6-3 TGTGCCAGCAGTTACTCAGGGGCGTATAGCAATCAGCCCCAGCATTTT CASSYSGAYSNQPQHF
few TRBJ2-2 - TRBV12-3/TRBV12-4 TGTGCCAGCAGCCGGATAGCAAACGCGGCCGGGGAGCTGTTTTTT CASSRIANAAGELFF
- TRBJ2-1 - TRBV27 TGTGCCAGCAGTCTTAATGGAGGGACTGAGCAGTTCTTC CASSLNGGTEQFF
- TRBJ1-4 - TRBV10-3 TGTGCCATCAGGGGGACACTTGGGGCTAATGAAAAACTGTTTTTT CAIRGTLGANEKLFF
few TRBJ2-6 - TRBV20-1 TGCAGTGCTGATCTCGGGAGCTCTGGGGCCAACGTCCTGACTTTC CSADLGSSGANVLTF
many TRBJ1-6 - TRBV10-2 TGCGCCAGCAGTCCGGACCAAAATTCACCCCTCCACTTT CASSPDQNSPLHF
once TRBJ2-1 TRBD1 TRBV20-1 TGCAGTGCTAGAGATCTTCGGGACAGAATCAATGAGCAGTTCTTC CSARDLRDRINEQFF
many TRBJ2-2 - TRBV10-3 TGTGCCATATGGACACCGAACACCGGGGAGCTGTTTTTT CAIWTPNTGELFF
- TRBJ2-5 - TRBV5-4 TGTGCCAGCAGCTTGGCCGCTACCCAAGAGACCCAGTACTTC CASSLAATQETQYF
few TRBJ1-5 - TRBV5-6 TGTGCCAGCAGCTTGTTTCGGGATCTGAATCAGCCCCAGCATTTT CASSLFRDLNQPQHF
once TRBJ2-7 - TRBV11-2 TGTGCCAGCAGCACAACAGGGATGTCGCAGTACTTC CASSTTGMSQYF
few TRBJ1-1 - TRBV5-1 TGCGCCAGCAGCTTCAGGACGAACGATGAAGCTTTCTTT CASSFRTNDEAFF
- TRBJ2-7 - TRBV3-1 TGTGCCAGCAGCCAAGTTTCCTACGGCGAGCAGTACTTC CASSQVSYGEQYF
few TRBJ2-1 - TRBV5-1 TGCGCCAGCAGCTTGACCCCCGGGTCTGGCAATGAGCAGTTCTTC CASSLTPGSGNEQFF
many TRBJ1-2 TRBD1 TRBV20-1 TGCAGTGCTACCCGGACAGGGAATTATGGCTACACCTTC CSATRTGNYGYTF
- TRBJ1-1 - TRBV10-3 TGTGCCATCAGTGAGGTAGAAAAGCGGAACACTGAAGCTTTCTTT CAISEVEKRNTEAFF
many TRBJ1-5 - TRBV12-3/TRBV12-4 TGTGCCAGCAGTTTAAGTGAGAATCAGCCCCAGCATTTT CASSLSENQPQHF
few TRBJ1-5 TRBD1 TRBV28 TGTGCCAGCAGTTCATCCGGTGGACAGGGTAATCAGCCCCAGCATTTT CASSSSGGQGNQPQHF
- TRBJ2-5 - TRBV10-1 TGCGCCAGCAGTGAGTCGACTCGGGGGTCTGGGGAGACCCAGTACTTC CASSESTRGSGETQYF
- TRBJ2-2 TRBD2 TRBV6-5 TGTGCCAGCAGTTACTTGGCTAGCGGAACCGGGGAGCTGTTTTTT CASSYLASGTGELFF
many TRBJ2-7 TRBD1 TRBV29-1 TGCAGCGCCTCTGGACAGGGAACCTACGAGCAGTACTTC CSASGQGTYEQYF
many TRBJ2-3 TRBD2 TRBV7-8 TGTGCCAGCAGCGGGCCGGGGACTAGCGGGGAGCGCACAGATACGCAGTATTTT CASSGPGTSGERTDTQYF
few TRBJ2-3 - TRBV5-1 TGCGCCAGCAGCCGATCTAGCGAGTTAACTAGAACAGATACGCAGTATTTT CASSRSSELTRTDTQYF
once TRBJ2-7 TRBD2 TRBV20-1 TGCAGTGCTAGAGATCGAACTAGCGGAGTCTACGAGCAGTACTTC CSARDRTSGVYEQYF
- TRBJ2-2 - TRBV7-2 TGTGCCAGCAGCTTAGGCTACAAAAACGGGGAGCTGTTTTTT CASSLGYKNGELFF
few TRBJ2-1 TRBD2 TRBV4-2 TGTGCCAGCAGCCTAACCGGGACTAGCCCTTTCGGGGAGCAGTTCTTC CASSLTGTSPFGEQFF
few TRBJ1-1 - TRBV2 TGTGCCAGCATTCGACAGGATTTGAACACTGAAGCTTTCTTT CASIRQDLNTEAFF
- TRBJ1-1 - TRBV14 TGTGCCAGCAGCGCAAGGACCCAGGCCACTGAAGCTTTCTTT CASSARTQATEAFF
- TRBJ1-2 - TRBV7-2 TGTGCCAGCAGCCCCTCCCTCCTTAACGGCTACACCTTC CASSPSLLNGYTF
- TRBJ2-3 TRBD2 TRBV6-1 TGTGCCAGCTTGGGCGGGAGCTGGAGGTCAGATACGCAGTATTTT CASLGGSWRSDTQYF
few TRBJ2-7 - TRBV14 TGTGCCAGCAGCCACGTCGGCAGGGCCTACGAGCAGTACTTC CASSHVGRAYEQYF
- TRBJ2-7 TRBD2 TRBV5-1 TGCGCCAGAAGACCAAGCGGGAAGGAGTCATACGAGCAGTACTTC CARRPSGKESYEQYF
many TRBJ2-7 - TRBV29-1 TGCAGCGCCATGGGGGCAGCTAACTCCTACGAGCAGTACTTC CSAMGAANSYEQYF
once TRBJ2-5 TRBD1 TRBV27 TGTGCCAGCAGTTTATCGCGGGACAGGGGCCAAGAGACCCAGTACTTC CASSLSRDRGQETQYF
- TRBJ1-1 - TRBV14 TGTGCCAGCAGCCAATTCTGGGGAAGGGAAGCTTTCTTT CASSQFWGREAFF
few TRBJ2-3 - TRBV5-1 TGCGCCAGCAGCCACGGACACACAGATACGCAGTATTTT CASSHGHTDTQYF
- TRBJ1-3 - TRBV5-1 TGCGCCAGCAGCTTCGCCCCGGGCGGCGGGCCCGGAAACACCATATATTTT CASSFAPGGGPGNTIYF
few TRBJ1-3 - TRBV11-1 TGTGCCAGCAGCTTGACTCTACCGGGACAATCCGGAAACACCATATATTTT CASSLTLPGQSGNTIYF
- TRBJ2-1 - TRBV28 TGTGCCAGCAGTACTGACGGGGCTCGCTCCGGGCAGTTCTTC CASSTDGARSGQFF
few TRBJ2-2 - TRBV28 TGTGCCAGCAGTTTCGACCCTCGGACAGAGAACACCGGGGAGCTGTTTTTT CASSFDPRTENTGELFF